This T cell receptor beta chain was identified during a study of T cells in Graves' hyperthyroidism and ophthalmopathy. This CDR3 spans 15 amino acids. The V and J ends lost 6 bases and 10 bases respectively, with 22 bases between them. The germline V gene encodes CDR1 DFQATT and CDR2 SNEGSKA (reference sequence). Researchers took RNA transcripts and amplified the TCR beta CDR3 regions from them. The HTBI set primed first-round TCR CDR3 RT-PCR. In TCRdb, the multiplex PCR reads were re-called with MiXCR into one record per CDR3 protein. This sample carries 500,000 to 750,000 distinct CDR3 sequences, more than 45% of them seen once, and the ten largest clones take around 7.7%.

The sequencing sample was made of peripheral blood or thyroid tissue (not recorded which). The TCR sequence derives from a woman between 18 and 30 years old with Graves' hyperthyroidism. This rearrangement joins TRBV20-1 to TRBJ1-6; TRBD1 is a possible D gene (6 bases). The CDR3 is CSAGLIQGIESPLHF. CDR3 in DNA: TGCAGTGCAGGCCTAATACAGGGAATAGAATCACCCCTCCACTTT.